Listed here are 15 T cell receptor beta chains from one sample, sequenced in a study of blood T cell repertoires in COVID-19. Sequencing used immunoSEQ multiplex PCR; TCRdb keeps in-frame clones, though not all of them. The repertoire holds more than 95,000 clones, with 88% as singletons. The specimen was peripheral blood. These receptors came from a woman older than 75 with acute or convalescent COVID-19.

The chain uses TRBV9 and TRBJ2-5, with TRBD1 as a possible D gene (5 bases). The CDR3 has 15 amino acids. V gave up 1 base and J gave up 5 bases, with 15 bases separating them. CDR1 is SGDLS and CDR2 is YYNGEE in the germline V gene. CDR3 sequence: CASSVSQGMRETQYF. The CDR3 bases are TGTGCCAGCAGCGTAAGTCAGGGCATGCGGGAGACCCAGTACTTC.

The V gene is TRBV5-1, the J gene TRBJ1-1, with 8 bases lining up with TRBD1. The CDR3 length is 15 residues. Germline CDR1 and CDR2: SGHRS and YFSETQ. J was trimmed by 1 base and V by 2 bases; bases with no gene match: 4. The CDR3 reads CASSFSGTGNTEAFF. The CDR3 region has the DNA TGCGCCAGCAGCTTCTCCGGGACAGGGAACACTGAAGCTTTCTTT.

This chain joins TRBV5-4 and TRBJ1-1; D is uncertain. The CDR3 has 13 amino acids. Trimming pared 2 bases from V and 6 bases from J, leaving 11 bases between. Germline assignment: CDR1 SGHNT and CDR2 YYREEE (reference sequence). The CDR3 nucleotides read TGTGCCAGCAGCTTATCACAGTCGGCTGAAGCTTTCTTT. Its protein product is CASSLSQSAEAFF.

This rearrangement joins TRBV28 to TRBJ1-2; 10 positions match TRBD1. V lost 5 bases, J lost 4 bases, and 10 bases stayed unmatched. The CDR3 is 16 residues long. Per germline, CDR1 MDHEN and CDR2 SYDVKM. The CDR3 bases are TGTGCCAGCAGTCCCCCCGGGACAGGGGTTGTCTATGGCTACACCTTC. Its protein product is CASSPPGTGVVYGYTF.

The chain carries TRBV5-4 and TRBJ1-2; possibly TRBD1 for D (5 bases). CDR3 length: 14 amino acids. Germline V gives CDR1 SGHNT, CDR2 YYREEE (reference sequence). Trimming shortened V by 4 bases and J by 0 bases, and 10 bases separated the two germline ends. Written as DNA, the CDR3 is TGTGCCAGCAGCCGTCCAGGGACTAACTATGGCTACACCTTC. Translating it yields CASSRPGTNYGYTF.

V is TRBV6-4 and J is TRBJ1-5, with 7 bases identical to TRBD1. V shed 3 bases, J shed 0 bases, and the junction held 11 bases outside the gene matches. This CDR3 has 18 amino acids. In germline, CDR1 is MRHNA, CDR2 SNTAGT. CDR3 protein: CASSDRGPANFSNQPQHF. The CDR3 nucleotides read TGTGCCAGCAGTGATAGGGGGCCCGCTAATTTTAGCAATCAGCCCCAGCATTTT.

The J gene is TRBJ2-3, the V gene TRBV21-1; whether TRBD2, the table's D call, matches the DNA was not checked. TRBV21-1 is classified as a pseudogene. The CDR3 loop spans 19 amino acids. The CDR3 spells CARVEVPGLAGVFTDTQYF. In DNA form, the CDR3 reads TGTGCCAGGGTTGAAGTCCCGGGACTAGCGGGAGTCTTCACAGATACGCAGTATTTT.

In its sample, this clone was seen a few times. J is TRBJ1-2 and V is TRBV21-1; the D call in the table, TRBD1, was not verified against the DNA. TRBV21-1 is listed as a pseudogene. The CDR3 covers 11 residues. CDR3 sequence: CASIVRDMTTF. CDR3 bases: TGTGCCAGCATAGTAAGGGACATGACCACCTTC.

CDR3 in DNA: TGTGCCAGCAGCCAAGGGTGGGCCGGGGACATTCAGTACTTC. It specifies CASSQGWAGDIQYF. The gene calls are TRBV14 and TRBJ2-4; possibly TRBD2 for D (5 bases). The V gene lost 1 base and the J gene lost 8 bases, with 12 bases spanning the gap. CDR1 and CDR2 from the germline V gene are SGHDN and FVKESK. This CDR3 is built from 14 residues.

The table lists this clone with a count of one. For the CDR3, the DNA is TGTGCCAGCAGCTTAGATGGGGCCGATAATTCACCCCTCCACTTT. This codes for CASSLDGADNSPLHF. J is TRBJ1-6 and V is TRBV7-3; possible D gene TRBD1, 5 bases. V lost 2 bases and J lost 5, with 10 bases in between. There are 15 residues in the CDR3. CDR1 and CDR2 from the germline V gene are SGHTA and FQGTGA.

This clone was counted only a few times. The V call is TRBV27, the J call TRBJ2-2; maybe TRBD2 (6 bases). V lost 3 bases, J lost 4 bases, and 9 bases lay in between. Germline loops: CDR1 MNHEY, CDR2 SMNVEV (reference sequence). This CDR3 comprises 14 residues. The CDR3 DNA is TGTGCCAGCAGTTTGGAGGGACCCACCGGGGAGCTGTTTTTT. Amino acids: CASSLEGPTGELFF.

The rearrangement links TRBV28 to TRBJ1-2; TRBD1 might be the D (6 bases). V lost 5 bases to trimming and J lost 0 bases, with 10 bases between them. Germline V lookup: CDR1 MDHEN, CDR2 SYDVKM. The CDR3 is made up of 14 amino acids. CDR3 sequence: CASSNRAPNYGYTF. CDR3 coding DNA: TGTGCCAGCAGTAACAGGGCGCCTAACTATGGCTACACCTTC.

This rearrangement joins TRBV7-2 to TRBJ2-1; TRBD2 agrees at 12 bases. This CDR3 comprises 15 residues. Per the germline V gene, CDR1 is SGHTA and CDR2 is FQGNSA. The J segment lost 4 bases and the V segment lost 6 bases, leaving 4 bases of the junction unmatched. The CDR3 DNA is TGTGCCAGCAGTTCTACTAGCGGGGGGTACAATGAGCAGTTCTTC. Its translation: CASSSTSGGYNEQFF.

The chain uses TRBV29-1 and TRBJ1-2; 8 positions agree with TRBD1. The CDR3 contains 12 residues. CDR1 is SQVTM, CDR2 ANQGSEA, per germline. Trimming removed 7 bases from V and 6 bases from J; junction bases left unmatched: 7. The CDR3 region is CSARGQVDGYTF. The CDR3, as DNA: TGCAGCGCTCGGGGACAGGTGGATGGCTACACCTTC. Looking up the rest from reference TRBV29-1 and TRBJ1-2 gives the full variable domain: SAVISQKPSRDICQRGTSLTIQCQVDSQVTMMFWYRQQPGQSLTLIATANQGSEATYESGFVIDKFPISRPNLTFSTLTVSNMSPEDSSIYLCSARGQVDGYTFGSGTRLTVV.

V usage is TRBV7-9 and J usage is TRBJ2-7, with TRBD1 identical over 9 bases. V was clipped by 5 bases and J by 3 bases; unmatched bases: 11. This CDR3 has 16 amino acids. Germline-derived CDR1 and CDR2 are SEHNR and FQNEAQ (reference sequence). CDR3 bases: TGTGCCAGCAGCAACTCACCGGGACAGGGAAACTACGAGCAGTACTTC. Translation: CASSNSPGQGNYEQYF.